Listed here are 15 T cell receptor beta chains from one sample, sequenced in a study of cytomegalovirus exposure and HLA in healthy donors. The PCR used 60 Vbeta and 13 Jbeta primers. Method: immunoSEQ multiplex PCR; TCRdb's copy keeps in-frame clones and lacks some. In the table there are approximately 140,000 clones, around 60% of which are singletons. Specimen: PBMCs. These TCRs come from a woman aged 55-70 years in good health and CMV-seropositive.

The chain recombines TRBV10-2 with TRBJ1-5, with D maybe TRBD1 (5 bases). With 8 bases removed from V and 6 bases from J, the gap between germline ends came to 8 bases. Looked up from germline, CDR1 is WSHSY and CDR2 is SAAADI. CDR3 length: 11 residues. The CDR3 reads CASGGGQPQHF. The CDR3 DNA follows: TGCGCCAGCGGCGGGGGTCAGCCCCAGCATTTT.

The V and J genes are TRBV7-9 and TRBJ1-1; no clear D gene. Per the germline V gene, CDR1 is SEHNR and CDR2 is FQNEAQ (reference sequence). CDR3 length: 15 residues. V gave up 0 bases and J gave up 1 base, with 9 bases separating them. The DNA for the CDR3 is TGTGCCAGCAGCTTAGCGAGGGTTACGAACACTGAAGCTTTCTTT. This sequence encodes CASSLARVTNTEAFF.

J is TRBJ2-7 and V is TRBV5-4, with 9 bases aligning to TRBD2. CDR1 is SGHNT, CDR2 YYREEE, per germline (reference sequence). The CDR3 covers 16 residues. J gave up 6 bases and V 3 bases, and 13 bases lay outside the gene matches. In DNA, the CDR3 is TGTGCCAGCAGCTCACCCCGCCTAGCGGGGCCAGGCGAGCAGTACTTC. As protein: CASSSPRLAGPGEQYF.

This clone was detected only once. The V gene is TRBV25-1, the J gene TRBJ2-1; 7 bases are shared with TRBD2. The CDR3 totals 16 residues. The germline CDR1 and CDR2 sequences are MGHDK and SYGVNS. Unmatched junction bases numbered 3, after V lost 1 base and J lost 0 bases. CDR3 DNA: TGTGCCAGCAGTGAATTCGCGGGAGTCTCCTACAATGAGCAGTTCTTC. This encodes CASSEFAGVSYNEQFF. Full variable domain (missing parts from reference TRBV25-1 and TRBJ2-1): EADIYQTPRYLVIGTGKKITLECSQTMGHDKMYWYQQDPGMELHLIHYSYGVNSTEKGDLSSESTVSRIRTEHFPLTLESARPSHTSQYLCASSEFAGVSYNEQFFGPGTRLTVL.

The genes are TRBV6-5 and TRBJ2-5; D unclear. This CDR3 has 12 amino acids. Germline V gene data show CDR1 as MNHEY and CDR2 as SVGAGI. V was clipped by 4 bases and J by 5 bases, with 8 bases between them. The CDR3 is CASSSKWETQYF. CDR3 bases: TGTGCCAGCAGTTCTAAGTGGGAGACCCAGTACTTC.

This chain connects TRBV5-6 to TRBJ2-7; D unresolved. The V gene lost 3 bases and the J gene lost 0 bases, with 13 bases spanning the gap. CDR1 SGHDT and CDR2 YYEEEE come from the germline V gene. The CDR3 loop spans 15 amino acids. CDR3 nucleotide sequence: TGTGCCAGCAGCTCGGTGGCGGAGAGCTCCTACGAGCAGTACTTC. This encodes CASSSVAESSYEQYF.

This clone has a handful of counts. V usage is TRBV4-2 and J usage is TRBJ1-1; D is uncertain. Germline assignment: CDR1 LGHNA and CDR2 YNFKEQ. CDR3 length: 15 amino acids. V shed 0 bases and J shed 10 bases, with 18 bases lying between them. The CDR3 here is CASSQDGGSLLGAFF. The DNA of the CDR3 is TGTGCCAGCAGCCAAGATGGAGGAAGCCTCCTGGGAGCTTTCTTT.

The chain links TRBV28 to TRBJ1-3; D remains ambiguous. From germline, CDR1 is MDHEN and CDR2 SYDVKM. The V end lost 4 bases, the J end lost 6 bases, and 13 bases lay between the germline ends. This CDR3 spans 14 amino acids. The CDR3 here is CASSSGDRINTIYF. The CDR3 region has the DNA TGTGCCAGCAGTTCCGGAGACCGCATAAACACCATATATTTT.

In this sample, this clone turned up a few times. The V and J genes are TRBV5-1 and TRBJ2-1; 10 nucleotides agree with TRBD2. V gave up 0 bases and J gave up 0 bases; unmatched junction bases: 15. Germline V CDR1 and CDR2: SGHRS, YFSETQ. This CDR3 has 21 amino acids. The CDR3 coding sequence is TGCGCCAGCAGCTTGGCGGGTTCAGGGTATAGCGGGAGGAGCTCCTACAATGAGCAGTTCTTC. Protein sequence: CASSLAGSGYSGRSSYNEQFF. The entire variable domain, with the rest obtained from reference TRBV5-1 and TRBJ2-1, is as follows: KAGVTQTPRYLIKTRGQQVTLSCSPISGHRSVSWYQQTPGQGLQFLFEYFSETQRNKGNFPGRFSGRQFSNSRSEMNVSTLELGDSALYLCASSLAGSGYSGRSSYNEQFFGPGTRLTVL.

The rearrangement links TRBV5-1 to TRBJ1-2, with TRBD1 matching 7 bases. CDR1 and CDR2 (germline): SGHRS, YFSETQ. The CDR3 runs 12 residues. V shed 8 bases and J 7 bases; nucleotides not matched to a gene: 8. CDR3 residues: CARTGLGFGYTF. In nucleotides, the CDR3 is TGCGCCAGGACAGGGTTAGGCTTTGGCTACACCTTC.

The chain uses TRBV29-1 and TRBJ2-5; 9 bases map to TRBD1. There are 18 residues in the CDR3. V shed 5 bases, J shed 0 bases, and the junction held 16 bases outside the gene matches. In germline, CDR1 is SQVTM, CDR2 ANQGSEA. The CDR3 DNA reads TGCAGCGTTCTTACGGGACAGGGAATAGCGGCGTACCAAGAGACCCAGTACTTC. Amino acid sequence: CSVLTGQGIAAYQETQYF. Variable domain in full (rest from reference TRBV29-1 and TRBJ2-5): SAVISQKPSRDICQRGTSLTIQCQVDSQVTMMFWYRQQPGQSLTLIATANQGSEATYESGFVIDKFPISRPNLTFSTLTVSNMSPEDSSIYLCSVLTGQGIAAYQETQYFGPGTRLLVL.

This chain links TRBV7-9 with TRBJ1-4; 9 bases map to TRBD1. J was trimmed by 7 bases and V by 1 base; bases with no gene match: 4. Per germline, CDR1 SEHNR and CDR2 FQNEAQ (reference sequence). This CDR3 contains 15 residues. CDR3 residues: CASSLGRDRVEKLFF. The CDR3 DNA reads as TGTGCCAGCAGCTTAGGCCGGGACAGGGTTGAAAAACTGTTTTTT.

J is TRBJ2-5 and V is TRBV27; TRBD2 is a possible D gene (5 bases). The end of the DNA fits TRBJ2-7 better, so the J call may be wrong. The CDR3 is 14 amino acids. CDR1 MNHEY and CDR2 SMNVEV come from the germline V gene (reference sequence). In nucleotides, the CDR3 is TGTGCCAGCAGCCCGACTACCTTGGGCGACGAGCAGTACTTC. Amino acid sequence: CASSPTTLGDEQYF.

This clone has a single count. V gene TRBV10-3 combines with J gene TRBJ2-5; 9 bases fit TRBD1. Germline lookup yields CDR1 ENHRY and CDR2 SYGVKD. This CDR3 has 14 amino acids. Germline trimming cut 7 bases from V and 4 bases from J; bases unmatched to any gene: 7. The CDR3 loop is CAIKGTGTRETQYF. CDR3 sequence (DNA): TGTGCCATCAAGGGGACAGGGACTCGAGAGACCCAGTACTTC.

The chain links TRBV11-2 to TRBJ2-7; D is perhaps TRBD1 (5 bases). The CDR3 covers 15 residues. The V end was cut by 1 base, the J end by 7 bases, with 17 bases between. CDR1 SGHAT and CDR2 FQNNGV come from the germline V gene. CDR3 sequence (DNA): TGTGCCAGCAGCTTAGTTTCCAGGGATAAGGGTGAGCAGTACTTC. This encodes CASSLVSRDKGEQYF. The full variable domain, in which reference TRBV11-2 and TRBJ2-7 provide the parts outside the CDR3, is EAGVAQSPRYKIIEKRQSVAFWCNPISGHATLYWYQQILGQGPKLLIQFQNNGVVDDSQLPKDRFSAERLKGVDSTLKIQPAKLEDSAVYLCASSLVSRDKGEQYFGPGTRLTVT.